Here is one T cell receptor (beta chain) with its context. Antigen: not known. Repertoires were generated with immunoSEQ multiplex PCR, while TCRdb's copy carries only in-frame clones and drops some. The sample contains around 100,000 clones, nearly 90% of which appear only once. This record comes from a study of OX40 agonist ivuxolimab in advanced cancers. Background on the study: The group had a mean age of around 60 years, ranged from 23 to 79, and was just under 85% male. Prior anti-PD-1, anti-PD-L1 or anti-CTLA-4 therapy was allowed; approximately 41% had some. General study findings and limits: Some nonresponders additionally presented with little normalized T-cell clonal expansion. Averaged across samples, CD8+ T cells carried more expanded clones than CD4+ did.

Sequencing used CD4+ or CD8+ T cells sorted from blood, obtained in a trial of the OX40 agonist ivuxolimab. This receptor was identified in an adult with an advanced solid tumor such as melanoma, head and neck, liver or kidney cancer.

CDR3 amino acids: CASNTGGHEQYF. CDR3 DNA sequence: TGTGCCAGCAACACAGGGGGCCACGAGCAGTACTTC. This sequence joins TRBV2 and TRBJ2-7, with TRBD1 identical over 9 bases. Trimming took 7 bases from V and 5 from J; bases not matched to a gene: 3. The CDR3 consists of 12 residues. Germline loops: CDR1 SNHLY, CDR2 FYNNEI.